This entry lists 3 T cell receptor beta chains sequenced from one sample in a study of CD8+ T cells in alopecia areata. Treatment here: oral pan-JAK inhibitor, 5-10 mg twice daily. cDNA prepared by RNA extraction and subsequent reverse transcription served as the template for sequencing. Repertoires were generated with immunoSEQ multiplex PCR, while TCRdb's copy carries only in-frame clones and drops some. The sample has tens of thousands of clones; around 67% are singletons. This sample comprised CD8+ T cells sorted from blood, obtained at week 24, from a patient treated with tofacitinib. These receptors all stem from a human donor with alopecia areata.

CDR3 loop: CATRDYSTYEQYF. DNA for the CDR3: TGTGCCACCCGGGACTACTCAACCTACGAGCAGTACTTC. V usage is TRBV7-2 and J usage is TRBJ2-7, with 7 bases that match TRBD2. Per the germline V gene, CDR1 is SGHTA and CDR2 is FQGNSA. The CDR3 is made up of 13 amino acids. V shed 10 bases and J 2 bases; nucleotides not matched to a gene: 8.

A few counts support this clone. The chain uses TRBV5-1 and TRBJ2-3; TRBD2 agrees at 11 bases. Germline CDR1 is SGHRS and CDR2 is YFSETQ. V trimming: 3 bases; J trimming: 1 base; junction bases outside the gene matches: 10. This CDR3 has 18 residues. The CDR3, as DNA: TGCGCCAGCAGCTGGACCCTGACTAGCGGGGCGGGCACAGATACGCAGTATTTT. This gives the protein CASSWTLTSGAGTDTQYF.

This chain links TRBV27 with TRBJ2-4, with 8 bases fitting TRBD1. The CDR3 covers 17 residues. V was pared by 5 bases and J by 0 bases, with 9 bases of the junction left unmatched. CDR1 is MNHEY and CDR2 is SMNVEV in the germline V gene (reference sequence). This CDR3 is CASSILPTGVAKNIQYF. The CDR3 DNA is TGTGCCAGCAGTATATTGCCGACAGGGGTAGCCAAAAACATTCAGTACTTC.